This TCR beta chain is from a study of blood T cell repertoires in COVID-19. Study-level background: There were acute and convalescent COVID-19 samples, and they came from the United States, Italy and Spain.

The CDR3 is made up of 15 amino acids. Trimming removed 6 bases from V and 8 bases from J, with 20 bases in between. Germline V lookup: CDR1 MNHEY, CDR2 SVGAGI. Original handling: Estimates of nucleated cell counts were drawn from the amplification of reference gene primers. The table came from immunoSEQ multiplex PCR; TCRdb's copy has only in-frame clones and leaves some out. That table is the source of V, J and clone size, and D and trimming were worked out from the DNA. Among 85,000 to 90,000 clones listed, roughly 80% were seen once. Sample: peripheral blood. The rearrangement joins TRBV6-5 to TRBJ1-3; no firm D call. The clonotype originates from a woman aged 80 or over with active or convalescent COVID-19. Written as DNA, the CDR3 is TGTGCCAGCAGGATAAGTACGAACCGAGAGGACACCATATATTTT. It translates to CASRISTNREDTIYF.